Listed here are 20 T cell receptor beta chains from one sample, sequenced in a study of blood T cell repertoires in COVID-19. Data came from immunoSEQ multiplex PCR; TCRdb stores just in-frame clones and leaves some out. The sample holds over 90,000 clones; roughly nine tenths are singletons and the top ten take under 3.5%. Sequencing was performed on peripheral blood. All receptors derive from an older woman with acute or convalescent COVID-19.

The J gene is TRBJ1-1, the V gene TRBV7-8; D is uncertain. This CDR3 is built from 11 residues. The V gene lost 5 bases and the J gene lost 7 bases, with 8 bases spanning the gap. The germline CDR1 and CDR2 sequences are SGHVS and FQNEAQ. The CDR3: CASSLTSEAFF. The CDR3 DNA reads TGTGCCAGCAGCCTGACTAGTGAAGCTTTCTTT.

The J gene is TRBJ1-2, the V gene TRBV19, with a weak D call TRBD1 (5 bases). V was trimmed by 5 bases and J by 2 bases, leaving 12 bases between them. This CDR3 has 14 residues. The germline V gene has CDR1 LNHDA and CDR2 SQIVND (reference sequence). In DNA form, the CDR3 reads TGTGCCAGTAGTGCGGATAGACAGAACTATGGCTACACCTTC. Amino acid sequence: CASSADRQNYGYTF.

This chain links TRBV28 with TRBJ2-1; 16 bases are a match to TRBD2. This CDR3 has 15 amino acids. The trim removed 3 bases at V and 10 bases at J, leaving 3 bases unmatched. Per germline, CDR1 MDHEN and CDR2 SYDVKM. The CDR3 bases are TGTGCCAGCAGTTTGGGACTAGCGGGAGGGTTAGAGCAGTTCTTC. This sequence encodes CASSLGLAGGLEQFF.

The chain joins TRBV7-9 to TRBJ2-1, with 10 positions matching TRBD2. Unmatched junction bases numbered 11, after V lost 5 bases and J lost 10 bases. CDR1 is SEHNR and CDR2 is FQNEAQ in the germline V gene (reference sequence). The CDR3 is made up of 15 amino acids. The CDR3 DNA reads TGTGCCAGCAGCCTCCAGCGGGGGGGTCTTGGAGAGCAGTTCTTC. The encoded protein is CASSLQRGGLGEQFF. The full variable domain, completed using reference TRBV7-9 and TRBJ2-1, is DTGVSQNPRHKITKRGQNVTFRCDPISEHNRLYWYRQTLGQGPEFLTYFQNEAQLEKSRLLSDRFSAERPKGSFSTLEIQRTEQGDSAMYLCASSLQRGGLGEQFFGPGTRLTVL.

This chain connects TRBV27 to TRBJ1-2, with D maybe TRBD1 (5 bases). Trimming pared 2 bases from V and 0 bases from J, leaving 13 bases between. Germline CDR1 reads MNHEY; CDR2 reads SMNVEV (reference sequence). This CDR3 comprises 16 residues. CDR3 DNA: TGTGCCAGCAGTTTAGCAACAGGAGATTCTAACTATGGCTACACCTTC. It yields the protein CASSLATGDSNYGYTF.

J is TRBJ1-2 and V is TRBV6-5; 7 bases fit TRBD1. Germline values: CDR1 MNHEY, CDR2 SVGAGI. This CDR3 has 13 residues. V lost 5 bases and J lost 8; bases outside the gene matches: 8. The DNA of the CDR3 is TGTGCCAGCAGTCAGGGGGGAGAGATCGGCTACACCTTC. The encoded protein is CASSQGGEIGYTF.

This clone is labeled medium-sized. The chain recombines TRBV27 with TRBJ2-3; 7 bases line up with TRBD1. CDR1 and CDR2 (germline): MNHEY, SMNVEV (reference sequence). The V gene end was trimmed by 3 bases and the J gene end by 3 bases; junction bases not matched to a gene: 6. The CDR3 length is 15 residues. CDR3 bases: TGTGCCAGCAGTTTGTCCACAGGGGTGACAGATACGCAGTATTTT. Translated: CASSLSTGVTDTQYF.

The chain recombines TRBV3-1 (or the pseudogene TRBV3-2) with TRBJ2-1, with D perhaps matching TRBD1 (5 bases). V lost 10 bases, J lost 0 bases, and 10 bases lay in between. The germline CDR1 and CDR2 sequences are LGHDT and YNNKEL (reference sequence). This CDR3 has 13 residues. The CDR3: CATQGSSYNEQFF. The CDR3 DNA follows: TGTGCCACCCAGGGAAGCTCCTACAATGAGCAGTTCTTC.

This clone appeared a single time. V usage is TRBV7-8 and J usage is TRBJ1-3; D perhaps matches TRBD1 (6 bases). Germline V gene data show CDR1 as SGHVS and CDR2 as FQNEAQ. V gave up 2 bases and J gave up 0 bases, with 20 bases separating them. The CDR3 spans 19 residues. The CDR3 loop is CASSLLPSGGLGSGNTIYF. CDR3 coding DNA: TGTGCCAGCAGCTTATTACCCTCGGGGGGGCTTGGCTCTGGAAACACCATATATTTT.

This clone has only one observation. This chain links TRBV18 with TRBJ1-5, with D possibly TRBD1 on 5 matching bases. CDR3 length: 15 amino acids. The ends were cut back, 3 bases at V and 5 bases at J, with 14 bases in the middle. The germline V gene encodes CDR1 KGHSH and CDR2 LQKENI. The CDR3 reads CASSPPGRGDQPQHF. In DNA form, the CDR3 reads TGTGCCAGCTCACCCCCTGGACGGGGGGATCAGCCCCAGCATTTT. The full variable domain, in which reference TRBV18 and TRBJ1-5 provide the parts outside the CDR3, is NAGVMQNPRHLVRRRGQEARLRCSPMKGHSHVYWYRQLPEEGLKFMVYLQKENIIDESGMPKERFSAEFPKEGPSILRIQQVVRGDSAAYFCASSPPGRGDQPQHFGDGTRLSIL.

The rearrangement uses TRBV5-4 and TRBJ2-3, with D unresolved. The CDR3 runs to 15 residues. CDR1 SGHNT and CDR2 YYREEE come from the germline V gene (reference sequence). Trimming left V 0 bases short and J 2 bases short, with 10 bases between. The CDR3 here is CASSLATENTDTQYF. CDR3 nucleotide sequence: TGTGCCAGCAGCTTGGCCACGGAGAACACAGATACGCAGTATTTT.

This chain joins TRBV19 and TRBJ2-1, with 10 nucleotides matching TRBD2. The CDR3 totals 16 residues. After removal of 1 base from V and 9 bases from J, the junction contained 9 bases not matched to a gene. Germline CDR1 reads LNHDA; CDR2 reads SQIVND (reference sequence). DNA for the CDR3: TGTGCCAGTAGTATAGTACTACTAGCGGGGTTAGGTGAGCAGTTCTTC. Its protein product is CASSIVLLAGLGEQFF.

The CDR3 DNA follows: TGTGCCAGCAGGATACAGGGGGCAAATAACTATGGCTACACCTTC. It yields the protein CASRIQGANNYGYTF. This chain uses TRBV6-5 with TRBJ1-2; TRBD1 aligns across 9 bases. The trim removed 6 bases at V and 1 base at J, leaving 6 bases unmatched. The CDR3 contains 15 residues. The germline V gene encodes CDR1 MNHEY and CDR2 SVGAGI.

This chain joins TRBV28 and TRBJ1-1, with TRBD1 matching 8 bases. In germline, CDR1 is MDHEN, CDR2 SYDVKM. Losses at the gene ends were 2 bases for V and 8 bases for J; bases not matched to a gene: 10. The CDR3 is made up of 15 amino acids. The CDR3 reads CASSLALQGAIEAFF. In nucleotides, the CDR3 is TGTGCCAGCAGTTTAGCGCTCCAGGGGGCGATCGAAGCTTTCTTT.

This chain links TRBV19 with TRBJ1-2, with TRBD1 matching 7 bases. The CDR3 is 14 amino acids. V lost 5 bases, J lost 6 bases, and 9 bases stayed unmatched. The V gene's germline CDR1 is LNHDA and CDR2 SQIVND (reference sequence). CDR3 DNA: TGTGCCAGTAGTGAACAGGGGAGGTACCATGGCTACACCTTC. Amino acid sequence: CASSEQGRYHGYTF.

The gene calls are TRBV5-1 and TRBJ2-7, with a tentative D call TRBD1 (6 bases). CDR1 and CDR2 (germline): SGHRS, YFSETQ. With 3 bases removed from V and 6 bases from J, the gap between germline ends came to 13 bases. This CDR3 contains 13 residues. The CDR3 protein is CASSSDSPLEQYF. The CDR3 DNA reads TGCGCCAGCAGCTCGGACAGTCCCCTCGAGCAGTACTTC.

The chain is built from TRBV7-9 and TRBJ1-6; no clear D. The CDR3 is 12 residues long. Germline V gives CDR1 SEHNR, CDR2 FQNEAQ (reference sequence). Trimming shortened V by 5 bases and J by 9 bases, and 8 bases separated the two germline ends. The CDR3 nucleotides read TGTGCCAGCAGCGAAAGGAGTTCACCCCTCCACTTT. It translates to CASSERSSPLHF.

The chain uses TRBV30 and TRBJ1-1; D is ambiguous. Trimming pared 8 bases from V and 0 bases from J, leaving 7 bases between. The CDR3 totals 11 residues. The germline CDR1 and CDR2 sequences are GTSNPN and SVGIG (reference sequence). CDR3 in amino acids: CAGQMNTEAFF. The CDR3 DNA reads TGTGCCGGCCAGATGAACACTGAAGCTTTCTTT.

The chain uses TRBV20-1 and TRBJ1-1; D might be TRBD1 (6 bases). V was cut by 4 bases and J by 5 bases, with 8 bases left in between. The CDR3 is made up of 11 amino acids. CDR1 and CDR2 (germline): DFQATT, SNEGSKA (reference sequence). The CDR3 coding sequence is TGCAGTGCTACCGGACAGACTGAAGCTTTCTTT. It encodes CSATGQTEAFF.

The chain links TRBV15 to TRBJ1-2; TRBD1 aligns across 7 bases. V gave up 2 bases and J gave up 2 bases; unmatched junction bases: 8. Germline V lookup: CDR1 LNHNV, CDR2 YYDKDF (reference sequence). The CDR3 length is 16 residues. The DNA of the CDR3 is TGTGCCACCAGCAGACCTTTACAGGGGCGGAACTATGGCTACACCTTC. Translated, it gives CATSRPLQGRNYGYTF.